This is a list of T cell receptor beta chains from one sample in a study of shared clonotypes between healthy human individuals. TCRdb's table, derived via immunoSEQ multiplex PCR, lists solely in-frame clones and lacks some. The sample comprises around 500,000 clones, 76% of which are singletons, and about an eighth rests with the top ten. The sequenced sample was PBMCs. These receptors all come from a middle-aged woman in good health. Some clones in this sample may be carry-over from other donors' samples. Both conserved end residues are part of each CDR3. D genes are given only for firm matches.

cdr3_aa: CASSSPGPLAGLADTQYF; j_call: TRBJ2-3; v_call: TRBV11-2; d_call: TRBD2
cdr3_aa: CASSDSLAGVAKNIQYF; j_call: TRBJ2-4; v_call: TRBV6-1; d_call: TRBD2
cdr3_aa: CASKSSVAGNEQFF; j_call: TRBJ2-1; v_call: TRBV28; d_call: NA
cdr3_aa: CASSGEGTQPQHF; j_call: TRBJ1-5; v_call: TRBV9; d_call: NA
cdr3_aa: CASSLAGALDNYGYTF; j_call: TRBJ1-2; v_call: TRBV28; d_call: NA
cdr3_aa: CASRDSRQSYTQYF; j_call: TRBJ2-3; v_call: TRBV6-5; d_call: NA
cdr3_aa: CATSRDYVSRTDTQYF; j_call: TRBJ2-3; v_call: TRBV15; d_call: NA
cdr3_aa: CASSPPMGGQGAYEQYF; j_call: TRBJ2-7; v_call: TRBV4-2; d_call: TRBD1
cdr3_aa: CASSRNPGSGDEQFF; j_call: TRBJ2-1; v_call: TRBV5-4; d_call: NA
cdr3_aa: CASSSGTSGTEQFF; j_call: TRBJ2-1; v_call: TRBV5-1; d_call: TRBD2
cdr3_aa: CASSVVDRVVTGELFF; j_call: TRBJ2-2; v_call: TRBV9; d_call: TRBD1